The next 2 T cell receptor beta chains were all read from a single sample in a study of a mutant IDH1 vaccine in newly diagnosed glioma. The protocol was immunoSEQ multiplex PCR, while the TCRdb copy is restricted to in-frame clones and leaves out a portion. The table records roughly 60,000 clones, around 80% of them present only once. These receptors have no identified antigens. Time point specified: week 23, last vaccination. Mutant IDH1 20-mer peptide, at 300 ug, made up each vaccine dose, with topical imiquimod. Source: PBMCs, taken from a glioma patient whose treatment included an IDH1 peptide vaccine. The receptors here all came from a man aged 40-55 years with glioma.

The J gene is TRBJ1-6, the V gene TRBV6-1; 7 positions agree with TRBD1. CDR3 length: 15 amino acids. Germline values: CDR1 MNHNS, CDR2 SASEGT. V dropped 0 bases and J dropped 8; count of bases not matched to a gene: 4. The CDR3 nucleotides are TGTGCCAGCAGTGAAGCAAAGGGGGCCTATTCACCCCTCCACTTT. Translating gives CASSEAKGAYSPLHF.

The CDR3 coding sequence is TGTGCCAGCAGCCGTATTAAGGGTCGGTCCACTGAAGCTTTCTTT. It codes for CASSRIKGRSTEAFF. This chain connects TRBV6-5 to TRBJ1-1; D gene unclear. Germline V gene lookup returns CDR1 MNHEY and CDR2 SVGAGI. There are 15 residues in the CDR3. The V gene lost 6 bases and the J gene lost 4 bases, with 18 bases spanning the gap.